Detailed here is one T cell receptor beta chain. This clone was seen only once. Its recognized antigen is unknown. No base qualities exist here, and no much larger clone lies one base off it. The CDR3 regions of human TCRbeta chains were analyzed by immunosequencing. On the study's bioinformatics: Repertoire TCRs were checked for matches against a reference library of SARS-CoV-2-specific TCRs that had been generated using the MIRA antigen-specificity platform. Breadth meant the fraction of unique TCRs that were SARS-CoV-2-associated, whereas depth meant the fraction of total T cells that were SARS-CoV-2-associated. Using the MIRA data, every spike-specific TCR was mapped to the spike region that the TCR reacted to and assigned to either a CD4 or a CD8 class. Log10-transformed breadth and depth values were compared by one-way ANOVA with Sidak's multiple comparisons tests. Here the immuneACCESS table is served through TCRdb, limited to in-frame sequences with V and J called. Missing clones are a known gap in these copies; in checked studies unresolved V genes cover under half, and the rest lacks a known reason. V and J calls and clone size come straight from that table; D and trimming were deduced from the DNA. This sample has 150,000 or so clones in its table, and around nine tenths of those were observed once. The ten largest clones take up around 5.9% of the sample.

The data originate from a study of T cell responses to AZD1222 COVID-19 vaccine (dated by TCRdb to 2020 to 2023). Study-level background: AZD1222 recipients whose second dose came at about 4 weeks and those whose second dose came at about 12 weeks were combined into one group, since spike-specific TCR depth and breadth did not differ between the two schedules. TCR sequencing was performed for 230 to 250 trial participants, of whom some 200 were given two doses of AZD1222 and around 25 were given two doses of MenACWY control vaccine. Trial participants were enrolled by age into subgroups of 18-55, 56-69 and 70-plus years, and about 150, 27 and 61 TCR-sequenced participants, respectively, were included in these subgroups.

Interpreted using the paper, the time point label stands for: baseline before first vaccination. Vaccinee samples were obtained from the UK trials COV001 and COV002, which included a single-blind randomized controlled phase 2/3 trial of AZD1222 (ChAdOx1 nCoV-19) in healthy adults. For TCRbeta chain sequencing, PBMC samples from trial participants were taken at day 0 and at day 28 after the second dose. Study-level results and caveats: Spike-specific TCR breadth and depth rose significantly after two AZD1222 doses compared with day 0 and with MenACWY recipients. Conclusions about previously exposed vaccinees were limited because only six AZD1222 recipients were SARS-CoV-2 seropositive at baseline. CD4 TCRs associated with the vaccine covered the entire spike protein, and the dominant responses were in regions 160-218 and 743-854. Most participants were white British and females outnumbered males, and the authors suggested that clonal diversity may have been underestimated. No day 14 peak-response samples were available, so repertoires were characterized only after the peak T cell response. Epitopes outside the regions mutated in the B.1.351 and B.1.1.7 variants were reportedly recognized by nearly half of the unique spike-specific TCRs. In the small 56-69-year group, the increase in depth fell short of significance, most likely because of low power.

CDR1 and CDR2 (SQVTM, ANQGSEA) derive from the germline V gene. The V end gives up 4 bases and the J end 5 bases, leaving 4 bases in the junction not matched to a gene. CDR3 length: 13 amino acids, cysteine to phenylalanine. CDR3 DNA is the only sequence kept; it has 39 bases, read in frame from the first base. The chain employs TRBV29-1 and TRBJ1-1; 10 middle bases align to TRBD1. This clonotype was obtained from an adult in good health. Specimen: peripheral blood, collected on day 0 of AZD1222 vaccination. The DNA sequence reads TGCAGCGTTGGGGACAGGGGTGGGACTGAAGCTTTCTTT. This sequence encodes CSVGDRGGTEAFF.